This TCR beta chain was obtained from a study of identical twins. Notes on the study in general: Within cord blood, abundant beta clonotypes carried fewer insertions, but memory repertoires showed no such trend. Twins shared beta out-of-frame sequences in excess, but this excess was weaker.

TCRdb itself ran the 5' RACE reads through MiXCR, one entry per CDR3 protein. The sample holds 250,000 to 350,000 distinct CDR3 sequences, approximately 8.5% seen once. Everyone who gave samples was a healthy Caucasian. This clonotype turned up a few times. Its cognate antigen is unknown. Deletions cut 0 bases from V and 5 bases from J, with 6 bases between. The CDR3 has 13 residues. Germline V gene data show CDR1 as SGHDN and CDR2 as FVKESK. These records were also assigned to another study, of yellow fever vaccine responses in identical twins.

Input material: memory (CD45RO+) T cells sorted from blood. The V and J genes are TRBV14 and TRBJ2-3; no reliable D call. This clonotype was sampled from a young woman in good health. CDR3 sequence (DNA): TGTGCCAGCAGCCAAGACATCGGAGATACGCAGTATTTT. Residues: CASSQDIGDTQYF.